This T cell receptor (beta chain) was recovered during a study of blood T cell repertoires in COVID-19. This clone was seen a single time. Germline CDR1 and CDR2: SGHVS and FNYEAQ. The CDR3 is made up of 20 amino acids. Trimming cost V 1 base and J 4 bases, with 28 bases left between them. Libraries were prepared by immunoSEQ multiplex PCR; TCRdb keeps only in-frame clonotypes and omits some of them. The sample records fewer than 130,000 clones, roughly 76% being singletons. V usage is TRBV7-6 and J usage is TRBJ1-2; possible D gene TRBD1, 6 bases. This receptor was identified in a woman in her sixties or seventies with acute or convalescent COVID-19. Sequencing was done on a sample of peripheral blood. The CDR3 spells CASSLGAPGTGSLDLYGYTF. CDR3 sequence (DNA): TGTGCCAGCAGCTTAGGGGCACCCGGAACAGGGTCTCTGGACCTCTATGGCTACACCTTC. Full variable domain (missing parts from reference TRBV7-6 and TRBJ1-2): GAGVSQSPRYKVTKRGQDVALRCDPISGHVSLYWYRQALGQGPEFLTYFNYEAQQDKSGLPNDRFSAERPEGSISTLTIQRTEQRDSAMYRCASSLGAPGTGSLDLYGYTFGSGTRLTVV.